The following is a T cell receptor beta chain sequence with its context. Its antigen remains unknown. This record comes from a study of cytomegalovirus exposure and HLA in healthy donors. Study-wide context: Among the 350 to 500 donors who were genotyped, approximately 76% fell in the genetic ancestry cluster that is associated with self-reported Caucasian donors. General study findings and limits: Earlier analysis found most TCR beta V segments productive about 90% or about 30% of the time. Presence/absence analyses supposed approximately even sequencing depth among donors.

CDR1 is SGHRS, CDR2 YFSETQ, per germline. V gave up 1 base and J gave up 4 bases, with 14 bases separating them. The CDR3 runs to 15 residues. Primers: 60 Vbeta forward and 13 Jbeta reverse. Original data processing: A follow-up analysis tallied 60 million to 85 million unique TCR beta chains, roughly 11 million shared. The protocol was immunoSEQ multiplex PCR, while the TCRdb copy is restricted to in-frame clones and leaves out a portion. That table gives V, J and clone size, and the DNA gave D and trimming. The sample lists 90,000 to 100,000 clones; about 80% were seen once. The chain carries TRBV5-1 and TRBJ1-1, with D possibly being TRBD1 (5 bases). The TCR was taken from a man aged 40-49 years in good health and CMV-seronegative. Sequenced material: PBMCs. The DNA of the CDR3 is TGCGCCAGCAGCTTGATGGGGCATTGGGGCACTGAAGCTTTCTTT. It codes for CASSLMGHWGTEAFF.